This T cell receptor (beta chain) originates from a study of spatial heterogeneity in lung cancer. Time point denoted: sample taken at primary tumor resection. Without sorting, whole RNA was sequenced from tumor, nontumor lung or frozen PBMC. General study results and limits: There were more appearances of ubiquitous expanded tumor TCRs in blood at resection than at follow-up.

Via MiXCR, TCRdb re-called the 5' RACE reads, giving one row per CDR3 protein. The sample records some 80,000 distinct CDR3 sequences, 7.5% to 9.5% being singletons. The CDR3 has 13 amino acids. V dropped 4 bases and J dropped 15; count of bases not matched to a gene: 10. In germline, CDR1 is KGHDR, CDR2 SFDVKD. This clonotype showed up many times. Its matching antigen is unknown. This sequence originates from a male donor with early-stage non-small cell lung cancer. The material was PBMCs, obtained at surgery. This sequence joins TRBV24-1 and TRBJ2-1, with 8 nucleotides matching TRBD1. The CDR3 region is CATSDPLTGVAFF. CDR3 nucleotide sequence: TGTGCCACCAGTGACCCGCTGACAGGGGTGGCGTTCTTC.